A single sample is the source of the 13 T cell receptor beta chains below, sequenced in a study of beta chain features in type 1 diabetes. Expressed TCRB transcripts were sequenced because the isolated RNA had all been reverse transcribed beforehand. Sequencing used immunoSEQ multiplex PCR; TCRdb keeps in-frame clones, though not all of them. Seen here are approximately 340,000 clones, about 15% observed once, and the top ten hold roughly 0.019%. Input material: naive CD4+ T cells from blood. The source of these receptors is a woman aged 18-29 years in good health.

Points on this clone: Other DNA sequences in this sample translate to the same CDR3. The chain carries TRBV30 and TRBJ2-7; 8 bases agree with TRBD1. The CDR3 contains 13 residues. Losses at the gene ends were 2 bases for V and 2 bases for J; bases not matched to a gene: 2. Germline V CDR1 and CDR2: GTSNPN, SVGIG (reference sequence). The CDR3 coding sequence is TGTGCCTGGAGTCGGGACAGGCCCTACGAGCAGTACTTC. Its protein is CAWSRDRPYEQYF.

This clone showed up just a few times. This chain uses TRBV25-1 with TRBJ1-2; 7 bases fit TRBD1. The germline gives CDR1 MGHDK, CDR2 SYGVNS. V trimming: 2 bases; J trimming: 8 bases; junction bases outside the gene matches: 14. The CDR3 covers 16 residues. The CDR3: CASSEPGQRSAEGYTF. The CDR3 bases are TGTGCCAGCAGTGAACCGGGACAGAGGTCGGCAGAAGGCTACACCTTC.

The CDR3 DNA is TGCAGCGTTGAAGATTGGGCAGGGGGCATGACTGAAGCTTTCTTT. It yields the protein CSVEDWAGGMTEAFF. This chain joins TRBV29-1 and TRBJ1-1; 8 bases align to TRBD1. The CDR3 extends over 15 amino acids. The germline V gene has CDR1 SQVTM and CDR2 ANQGSEA. Germline trimming cut 0 bases from V and 5 bases from J; bases unmatched to any gene: 8.

A few counts support this clone. The chain uses TRBV30 and TRBJ2-5; TRBD2 matches at 13 bases. V dropped 1 base and J dropped 4; count of bases not matched to a gene: 6. Germline values: CDR1 GTSNPN, CDR2 SVGIG (reference sequence). The CDR3 runs 16 residues. The CDR3 DNA reads as TGTGCCTGGAGTGATACTAGCGGGAGGGTGGGAGAGACCCAGTACTTC. Protein product: CAWSDTSGRVGETQYF.

The chain uses TRBV25-1 and TRBJ1-2, with 7 bases fitting TRBD1. Germline lookup yields CDR1 MGHDK and CDR2 SYGVNS. CDR3 length equals 15 residues. Trimming removed 5 bases from V and 4 bases from J; junction bases left unmatched: 10. The DNA of the CDR3 is TGTGCCAGCAGTCGTGGGCAGGGGGGTGGCTATGGCTACACCTTC. Translating it yields CASSRGQGGGYGYTF.

This clone appeared a few times. The rearrangement uses TRBV6-5 and TRBJ2-5, with 7 bases lining up with TRBD1. This CDR3 has 16 amino acids. Germline CDR1 reads MNHEY; CDR2 reads SVGAGI. The ends lost 2 bases at V and 4 bases at J; junction bases unmatched: 10. The CDR3 reads CASSYHRGRAGETQYF. The CDR3 DNA is TGTGCCAGCAGTTACCACAGGGGTAGGGCGGGAGAGACCCAGTACTTC.

The gene calls are TRBV5-1 and TRBJ1-4; D gene unclear. CDR3 length: 16 amino acids. V lost 4 bases and J 3 bases, leaving 16 bases between the germline ends. CDR1 and CDR2 from the germline V gene are SGHRS and YFSETQ. The CDR3 here is CASSRPGGRANEKLFF. CDR3 in DNA: TGCGCCAGCAGCCGCCCCGGTGGGCGGGCTAATGAAAAACTGTTTTTT. Full variable domain (outside the CDR3, taken from reference TRBV5-1 and TRBJ1-4): KAGVTQTPRYLIKTRGQQVTLSCSPISGHRSVSWYQQTPGQGLQFLFEYFSETQRNKGNFPGRFSGRQFSNSRSEMNVSTLELGDSALYLCASSRPGGRANEKLFFGSGTQLSVL.

In this sample, this clone turned up a few times. The chain recombines TRBV9 with TRBJ1-2; TRBD1 aligns across 10 bases. With 3 bases clipped from V and 8 bases from J, the junction kept 7 bases outside the gene matches. The germline V gene encodes CDR1 SGDLS and CDR2 YYNGEE. The CDR3 runs 14 residues. CDR3 coding DNA: TGTGCCAGCAGCGCCGGGACAGGGGATCGGGGCTACACCTTC. Translated, it gives CASSAGTGDRGYTF.

The chain carries TRBV5-1 and TRBJ2-5; possibly TRBD1 for D (6 bases). There are 15 residues in the CDR3. Germline CDR1 reads SGHRS; CDR2 reads YFSETQ. Deletions cut 4 bases from V and 2 bases from J, with 15 bases between. In DNA, the CDR3 is TGCGCCAGCAGCCGAGGGACAACTCGGCAAGAGACCCAGTACTTC. Encoded protein: CASSRGTTRQETQYF.

The chain joins TRBV7-6 to TRBJ2-7, with 9 bases fitting TRBD1. The CDR3 is 15 residues long. V lost 3 bases and J lost 4; bases outside the gene matches: 7. Germline V gene sequence: CDR1 SGHVS, CDR2 FNYEAQ. The CDR3 region has the DNA TGTGCCAGCAGCTTGAGACAGGGGGGGATGTACGAGCAGTACTTC. Protein: CASSLRQGGMYEQYF. The variable domain in full, with the rest retrieved from reference TRBV7-6 and TRBJ2-7, is GAGVSQSPRYKVTKRGQDVALRCDPISGHVSLYWYRQALGQGPEFLTYFNYEAQQDKSGLPNDRFSAERPEGSISTLTIQRTEQRDSAMYRCASSLRQGGMYEQYFGPGTRLTVT.

This clone was counted only a few times. This sequence joins TRBV29-1 and TRBJ2-5; 7 nucleotides match TRBD2. The length of the CDR3 is 14 residues. CDR1 and CDR2 (germline): SQVTM, ANQGSEA. V shed 3 bases and J 2 bases; nucleotides not matched to a gene: 6. The CDR3 DNA is TGCAGCGTTGACGGCGGGAGCGGTCAAGAGACCCAGTACTTC. Translating it yields CSVDGGSGQETQYF.

CDR3 residues: CASSHSSSYTEAFF. CDR3 sequence (DNA): TGCGCCAGCAGCCACTCTAGCAGCTACACTGAAGCTTTCTTT. The rearrangement links TRBV4-1 to TRBJ1-1; D ambiguous. The CDR3 is 14 residues long. V lost 3 bases and J lost 3, with 11 bases in between. CDR1 MGHRA and CDR2 YSYEKL come from the germline V gene.

The chain has TRBV30 and TRBJ2-1, with D tentatively TRBD1 (5 bases). Trimming took off 1 base at V and 4 bases at J, with 17 bases between the two ends. Germline values: CDR1 GTSNPN, CDR2 SVGIG (reference sequence). The CDR3 consists of 16 residues. CDR3 in amino acids: CAWSEKVGPSYNEQFF. CDR3 nucleotides: TGTGCCTGGAGTGAAAAGGTGGGGCCCTCGTACAATGAGCAGTTCTTC.